One sample yielded the 3 T cell receptor beta chains listed below, sequenced in a study of blood T cell repertoires in COVID-19 (dated by TCRdb to about 2020). Library prep was done by the immunoSEQ multiplex PCR assay. This immuneACCESS table, as held by TCRdb, lists in-frame sequences with V and J called but not all clones. Of the missing ones, under half trace to an unresolved V gene in checked studies; the others have no known cause. This sample is represented by some 290,000 clones; approximately 80% of them were singletons. Just under 3% of the sample comes from the top ten. Source material: peripheral blood. These receptors were obtained from a woman aged 60-75 years with active or convalescent COVID-19.

V usage is TRBV7-8 and J usage is TRBJ2-3, with D hard to call. Trimming shortened V by 0 bases and J by 13 bases, and 14 bases separated the two germline ends. CDR1 is SGHVS, CDR2 FQNEAQ, per germline. The CDR3 extends over 13 amino acids. For the CDR3, the DNA is TGTGCCAGCAGCTTAGCGGTCATATACGCAGAGTATTTT. It translates to CASSLAVIYAEYF.

The chain has TRBV30 and TRBJ1-4; D uncertain. CDR1 and CDR2 from the germline V gene are GTSNPN and SVGIG (reference sequence). The CDR3 loop spans 11 amino acids. V gave up 4 bases and J gave up 14 bases, with 14 bases separating them. CDR3: CAWTLGRRLFF. The DNA for the CDR3 is TGTGCCTGGACTTTAGGTCGGCGGCTGTTTTTT.

This clone was seen more than once but under ten times. This chain links TRBV19 with TRBJ1-5; 7 bases agree with TRBD1. The CDR3 sequence is 13 residues long. The germline gives CDR1 LNHDA, CDR2 SQIVND (reference sequence). J gave up 6 bases and V 6 bases, and 5 bases lay outside the gene matches. The CDR3 DNA reads as TGTGCCAGTAGCCAGGACAGGACTCAGCCCCAGCATTTT. Translating gives CASSQDRTQPQHF.